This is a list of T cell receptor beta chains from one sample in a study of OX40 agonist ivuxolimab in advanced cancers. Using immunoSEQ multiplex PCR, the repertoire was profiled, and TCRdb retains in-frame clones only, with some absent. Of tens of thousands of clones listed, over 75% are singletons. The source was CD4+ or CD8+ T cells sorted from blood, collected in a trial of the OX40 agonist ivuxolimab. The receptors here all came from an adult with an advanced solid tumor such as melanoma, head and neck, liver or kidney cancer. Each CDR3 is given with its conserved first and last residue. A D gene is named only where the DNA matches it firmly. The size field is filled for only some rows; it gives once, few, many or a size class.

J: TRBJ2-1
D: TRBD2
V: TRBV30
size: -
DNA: TGTGCCTGGAGATGGACTAGCGGGAGTTATGAGCAGTTCTTC
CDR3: CAWRWTSGSYEQFF

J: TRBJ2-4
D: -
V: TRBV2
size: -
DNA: TGTGCCAGCAGTGATCGGACAGCGCTAGCCAAAAACATTCAGTACTTC
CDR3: CASSDRTALAKNIQYF

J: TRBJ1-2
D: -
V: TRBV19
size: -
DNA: TGTGCCAGTAGTTGGTTGAACTATGGCTACACCTTC
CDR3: CASSWLNYGYTF

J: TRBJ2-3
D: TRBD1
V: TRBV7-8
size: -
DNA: TGTGCCAGCAGCCCCCGGGACAGCGGCACAGATACGCAGTATTTT
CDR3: CASSPRDSGTDTQYF

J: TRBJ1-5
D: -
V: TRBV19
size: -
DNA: TGTGCCAGTAGTATAGAGGAAACCCGGGGCAATCAGCCCCAGCATTTT
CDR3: CASSIEETRGNQPQHF

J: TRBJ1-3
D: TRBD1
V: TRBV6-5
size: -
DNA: TGTGCCAGCAAAGGGGGCGGACTCTCTGGAAACACCATATATTTT
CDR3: CASKGGGLSGNTIYF

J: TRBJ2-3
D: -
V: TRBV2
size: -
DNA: TGTGCCAGCAGTAGTGAATTAAAGGTGGATACGCAGTATTTT
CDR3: CASSSELKVDTQYF

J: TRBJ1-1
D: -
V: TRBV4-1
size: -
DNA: TGCGCCAGCAGCCACTCACCGGCACGGGACACCAGAATAAATGCGAACTTT
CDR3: CASSHSPARDTRINANF

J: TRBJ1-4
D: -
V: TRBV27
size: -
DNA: TGTGCCAGCAGCATCCAGGGAATTAATGAAAAACTGTTTTTT
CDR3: CASSIQGINEKLFF

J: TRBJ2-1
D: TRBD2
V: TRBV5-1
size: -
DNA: TGCGCCAGCAGCTCCAGCGGGGGGGCCCTTAATGAGCAGTTCTTC
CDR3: CASSSSGGALNEQFF

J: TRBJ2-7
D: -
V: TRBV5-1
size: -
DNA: TGCGCCAGCAGCTTGATAGTACAGGGAGGAACTTACGAGCAGTACTTC
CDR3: CASSLIVQGGTYEQYF

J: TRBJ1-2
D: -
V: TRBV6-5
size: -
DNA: TGTGCCAGCAGTTACTCGATTACAGCCTATGGCTACACCTTC
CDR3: CASSYSITAYGYTF

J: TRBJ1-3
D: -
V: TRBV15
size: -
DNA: TGTGCCACCAGCAGAAACCGAGGGGCAGGGTCGGGAAACACCATATATTTT
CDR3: CATSRNRGAGSGNTIYF

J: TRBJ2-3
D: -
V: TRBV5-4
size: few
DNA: TGTGCCAGCAGCTGGGGGCCGCAGACTAGCACAGATACGCAGTATTTT
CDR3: CASSWGPQTSTDTQYF

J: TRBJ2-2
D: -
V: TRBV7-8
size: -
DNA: TGTGCCAGCAGCTTACTGGGTGCAGGTGGGGGGGCAGCCGGGGAGCTGTTTTTT
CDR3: CASSLLGAGGGAAGELFF

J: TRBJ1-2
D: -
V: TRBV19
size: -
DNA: TGTGCCAGTAGTATAGCCAAAAACAGGGGCTACACCTTC
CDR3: CASSIAKNRGYTF

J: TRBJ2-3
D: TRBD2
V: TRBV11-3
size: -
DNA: TGTGCCAGCAGCTTAGGCATAGCGGGGGGAGATACGCAGTATTTT
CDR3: CASSLGIAGGDTQYF

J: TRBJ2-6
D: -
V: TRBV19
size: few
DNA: TGTGCCAGCAAACCCGAGAGCTCTGGGGCCAACGTCCTGACTTTC
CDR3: CASKPESSGANVLTF

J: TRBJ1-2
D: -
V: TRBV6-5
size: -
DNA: TGTGCCAGCAGTCCTGGTGGGACGTCCTTTAATGGCTACACCTTC
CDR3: CASSPGGTSFNGYTF